Each of the 26 T cell receptor beta chains below was sequenced from the same sample in a study of T cell responses to AZD1222 COVID-19 vaccine. Only in-frame clones appear in the TCRdb table, and some are missing; sequencing was by immunoSEQ multiplex PCR. The sample records fewer than 200,000 clones, around 88% being singletons. The specimen was peripheral blood, collected 28 days after the second AZD1222 dose. The receptors shown here come from an adult who received the AZD1222 COVID-19 vaccine.

The chain uses TRBV28 and TRBJ1-2, with D possibly being TRBD1 (6 bases). This CDR3 is built from 13 residues. Per germline, CDR1 MDHEN and CDR2 SYDVKM. V gave up 5 bases and J gave up 0 bases, with 7 bases separating them. The CDR3 bases are TGTGCCAGCAGTCGGACAGCTAACTATGGCTACACCTTC. Its protein is CASSRTANYGYTF.

The chain carries TRBV10-3 and TRBJ2-5, with no clear D. The CDR3 loop spans 13 amino acids. Trimming cost V 4 bases and J 7 bases, with 13 bases left between them. Per germline, CDR1 ENHRY and CDR2 SYGVKD. CDR3: CAISGEITGTQYF. Written as DNA, the CDR3 is TGTGCCATCAGTGGGGAAATCACGGGGACCCAGTACTTC.

V is TRBV7-8 and J is TRBJ2-3; D could derive from TRBD1 or TRBD2 (5 bases each). The germline V gene encodes CDR1 SGHVS and CDR2 FQNEAQ. The V end was cut by 5 bases, the J end by 3 bases, with 18 bases between. CDR3 length: 16 residues. CDR3 bases: TGTGCCAGCAGCCCCCGGCAGGGAGTGTTAACAGATACGCAGTATTTT. Its translation is CASSPRQGVLTDTQYF.

This clone was counted a few times. The chain has TRBV5-1 and TRBJ1-1; D gene uncertain. The CDR3 is 15 amino acids. Germline CDR1 is SGHRS and CDR2 is YFSETQ. Trimming removed 0 bases from V and 1 base from J, with 10 bases in between. The CDR3 spells CASSLGGLTNTEAFF. Here the CDR3 DNA reads TGCGCCAGCAGCTTGGGAGGACTTACGAACACTGAAGCTTTCTTT.

This clone has only a few counts. V gene TRBV6-4 combines with J gene TRBJ2-1; TRBD2 matches at 13 bases. Germline-derived CDR1 and CDR2 are MRHNA and SNTAGT. The CDR3 runs to 15 residues. V lost 3 bases to trimming and J lost 5 bases; unmatched junction nucleotides: 1. CDR3 loop: CASSEGLAGDNEQFF. CDR3 nucleotides: TGTGCCAGCAGTGAAGGACTAGCGGGGGACAATGAGCAGTTCTTC.

The chain has TRBV5-1 and TRBJ2-1, with D tentatively TRBD2 (6 bases). V shed 5 bases and J shed 4 bases, with 7 bases lying between them. This CDR3 region has 12 residues. Germline V lookup: CDR1 SGHRS, CDR2 YFSETQ. CDR3 protein: CASSRGYNEQFF. The DNA for the CDR3 is TGCGCCAGCAGTCGGGGGTACAATGAGCAGTTCTTC.

The chain has TRBV27 and TRBJ1-2; D is uncertain. Between the trimmed V and J ends, which lost 4 bases and 2 bases, there was a span of 11 bases. This CDR3 has 14 amino acids. Germline V CDR1 and CDR2: MNHEY, SMNVEV (reference sequence). The CDR3 is CASSSGLANYGYTF. Here the CDR3 DNA reads TGTGCCAGCAGTTCTGGCTTGGCAAACTATGGCTACACCTTC.

This chain joins TRBV7-7 and TRBJ1-5, with D hard to call. Trimming pared 1 base from V and 3 bases from J, leaving 7 bases between. CDR3 length: 14 amino acids. Per the germline V gene, CDR1 is SSHAT and CDR2 is FNYEAQ (reference sequence). CDR3 amino acids: CASSLGRINQPQHF. The CDR3 bases are TGTGCCAGCAGCTTAGGCAGAATCAATCAGCCCCAGCATTTT.

The chain employs TRBV7-8 and TRBJ1-3; the D is unclear. Germline CDR1 and CDR2: SGHVS and FQNEAQ. The CDR3 is 15 amino acids. The V and J ends lost 5 bases and 0 bases respectively, with 11 bases between them. The CDR3 spells CASSTDGASGNTIYF. Written as DNA, the CDR3 is TGTGCCAGCAGCACTGATGGTGCCTCTGGAAACACCATATATTTT.

This clone was observed a few times. The chain combines TRBV5-4 with TRBJ1-3; TRBD1 might be the D (6 bases). This CDR3 has 16 residues. The germline gives CDR1 SGHNT, CDR2 YYREEE (reference sequence). The ends were cut back, 0 bases at V and 1 base at J, with 11 bases in the middle. CDR3 in amino acids: CASSLGWDTSGNTIYF. Written as DNA, the CDR3 is TGTGCCAGCAGCTTGGGTTGGGACACTTCTGGAAACACCATATATTTT.

This chain connects TRBV4-1 to TRBJ1-3, with D possibly being TRBD1 (6 bases). With 1 base removed from V and 4 bases from J, the gap between germline ends came to 11 bases. The length of the CDR3 is 15 residues. Germline CDR1 reads MGHRA; CDR2 reads YSYEKL. CDR3 nucleotides: TGCGCCAGCAGCCAAGTGAGCCAGGGGGGAAACACCATATATTTT. Amino acids: CASSQVSQGGNTIYF.

The chain is built from TRBV5-8 and TRBJ1-3; 7 nucleotides align to TRBD1. Trimming removed 1 base from V and 2 bases from J; junction bases left unmatched: 0. The CDR3 consists of 14 residues. Germline CDR1 reads SGHTS; CDR2 reads YDEGEE. The CDR3 is CASSLQGAGNTIYF. DNA for the CDR3: TGTGCCAGCAGCTTGCAGGGGGCTGGAAACACCATATATTTT.

J is TRBJ2-7 and V is TRBV30, with D uncertain. Trimming shortened V by 5 bases and J by 0 bases, and 11 bases separated the two germline ends. The germline V gene has CDR1 GTSNPN and CDR2 SVGIG (reference sequence). The CDR3 length is 13 residues. The CDR3 is CAWVGPASYEQYF. The DNA for the CDR3 is TGTGCCTGGGTCGGGCCTGCCTCCTACGAGCAGTACTTC.

The J gene is TRBJ1-5, the V gene TRBV19, with 11 bases aligning to TRBD1. Germline CDR1 LNHDA, CDR2 SQIVND (reference sequence). V was clipped by 5 bases and J by 5 bases; unmatched bases: 8. The CDR3 loop spans 16 amino acids. The CDR3: CASSPGTGGSDQPQHF. The CDR3 coding sequence is TGTGCCAGTAGTCCCGGGACAGGGGGTTCCGATCAGCCCCAGCATTTT.

The chain couples TRBV27 to TRBJ2-7; D remains ambiguous. Trimming took 2 bases from V and 6 from J, leaving 11 bases between them. The CDR3 runs to 13 residues. Germline V lookup: CDR1 MNHEY, CDR2 SMNVEV (reference sequence). The CDR3 is CASSLHPPVEQYF. The CDR3 nucleotides are TGTGCCAGCAGTTTACATCCCCCGGTCGAGCAGTACTTC.

This clone has only one observation. The V and J genes are TRBV7-9 and TRBJ2-7; TRBD1 or TRBD2 may be the D gene (5 bases each). The V end lost 6 bases, the J end lost 4 bases, and 10 bases lay between the germline ends. Germline assignment: CDR1 SEHNR and CDR2 FQNEAQ (reference sequence). The CDR3 runs 12 residues. This chain's CDR3 is CASRGRDYEQYF. The CDR3 DNA follows: TGTGCCAGCAGGGGACGGGATTACGAGCAGTACTTC.

This chain uses TRBV6-5 with TRBJ1-1; D uncertain. Trimming left V 8 bases short and J 10 bases short, with 17 bases between. The CDR3 covers 12 residues. The germline CDR1 and CDR2 sequences are MNHEY and SVGAGI. DNA of the CDR3: TGTGCCAGCGGGCGTTTTGCAAGCGGAGCTTTCTTT. Amino acids: CASGRFASGAFF.

V usage is TRBV16 and J usage is TRBJ1-5; D gene unclear. V gave up 4 bases and J gave up 4 bases, with 8 bases separating them. CDR1 and CDR2 (germline): KGHSY, FQNENV. The length of the CDR3 is 13 residues. CDR3 DNA sequence: TGTGCCAGCAGCCTTCGGAGAAATCAGCCCCAGCATTTT. Translating gives CASSLRRNQPQHF.

The V gene is TRBV5-4, the J gene TRBJ2-2, with D perhaps matching TRBD1 or TRBD2 (5 bases each). CDR1 is SGHNT and CDR2 is YYREEE in the germline V gene (reference sequence). This CDR3 comprises 15 residues. V lost 0 bases and J 3 bases, leaving 9 bases between the germline ends. The CDR3 is CASSLGGRYTGELFF. DNA of the CDR3: TGTGCCAGCAGCTTGGGGGGACGGTACACCGGGGAGCTGTTTTTT.

This chain connects TRBV13 to TRBJ1-6; a weak D match, TRBD1 (5 bases). The CDR3 length is 13 residues. Germline V CDR1 and CDR2: PRHDT, FYEKMQ (reference sequence). V was shortened by 6 bases and J by 5 bases, with 8 bases between the two germline ends. The CDR3 here is CASSKGNNSPLHF. The CDR3 DNA follows: TGTGCCAGCAGTAAGGGGAATAATTCACCCCTCCACTTT.

This chain joins TRBV5-4 and TRBJ2-2; D call uncertain. The CDR3 has 13 residues. Germline V gives CDR1 SGHNT, CDR2 YYREEE (reference sequence). With 2 bases removed from V and 7 bases from J, the gap between germline ends came to 9 bases. CDR3 in amino acids: CASSFNTGGELFF. The CDR3 bases are TGTGCCAGCAGCTTTAACACGGGCGGGGAGCTGTTTTTT.

The chain has TRBV13 and TRBJ2-3, with 14 bases lining up with TRBD2. CDR1 and CDR2 (germline): PRHDT, FYEKMQ (reference sequence). This CDR3 contains 17 residues. Trimming took 8 bases from V and 2 from J; bases not matched to a gene: 9. In nucleotides, the CDR3 is TGTGCCAGCTCGGGACTAGCGGGGGCCTATGTCACAGATACGCAGTATTTT. This codes for CASSGLAGAYVTDTQYF.

This chain uses TRBV28 with TRBJ2-3; 16 bases line up with TRBD2. This CDR3 is 18 amino acids long. In germline, CDR1 is MDHEN, CDR2 SYDVKM. V was clipped by 1 base and J by 6 bases; unmatched bases: 7. For the CDR3, the DNA is TGTGCCAGCAGTTTATCCGGGACTAGCGGGGGGGCCTGGGATACGCAGTATTTT. This codes for CASSLSGTSGGAWDTQYF.

CDR3 sequence (DNA): TGTGCCAGCAGCTACCATATCCGACAGGGAGCCGAGACCCAGTACTTC. It codes for CASSYHIRQGAETQYF. The chain uses TRBV7-2 and TRBJ2-5; 7 nucleotides agree with TRBD1. After removal of 4 bases from V and 5 bases from J, the junction contained 13 bases not matched to a gene. The CDR3 consists of 16 residues. Germline CDR1 and CDR2: SGHTA and FQGNSA.

This chain links TRBV5-1 with TRBJ2-7; no reliable D call. The CDR3 sequence is 12 residues long. Trimming shortened V by 0 bases and J by 4 bases, and 5 bases separated the two germline ends. Germline assignment: CDR1 SGHRS and CDR2 YFSETQ. The CDR3 loop reads CASSLGGYEQYF. The CDR3 coding sequence is TGCGCCAGCAGCTTGGGTGGTTACGAGCAGTACTTC.

The chain has TRBV7-2 and TRBJ2-7; D is tentatively TRBD1 or TRBD2 (5 bases each). The V gene lost 6 bases and the J gene lost 2 bases, with 14 bases spanning the gap. The CDR3 contains 14 residues. Germline lookup yields CDR1 SGHTA and CDR2 FQGNSA. CDR3 protein: CASSFLPGPYEQYF. As DNA, the CDR3 is TGTGCCAGCAGTTTTCTTCCGGGGCCCTACGAGCAGTACTTC.